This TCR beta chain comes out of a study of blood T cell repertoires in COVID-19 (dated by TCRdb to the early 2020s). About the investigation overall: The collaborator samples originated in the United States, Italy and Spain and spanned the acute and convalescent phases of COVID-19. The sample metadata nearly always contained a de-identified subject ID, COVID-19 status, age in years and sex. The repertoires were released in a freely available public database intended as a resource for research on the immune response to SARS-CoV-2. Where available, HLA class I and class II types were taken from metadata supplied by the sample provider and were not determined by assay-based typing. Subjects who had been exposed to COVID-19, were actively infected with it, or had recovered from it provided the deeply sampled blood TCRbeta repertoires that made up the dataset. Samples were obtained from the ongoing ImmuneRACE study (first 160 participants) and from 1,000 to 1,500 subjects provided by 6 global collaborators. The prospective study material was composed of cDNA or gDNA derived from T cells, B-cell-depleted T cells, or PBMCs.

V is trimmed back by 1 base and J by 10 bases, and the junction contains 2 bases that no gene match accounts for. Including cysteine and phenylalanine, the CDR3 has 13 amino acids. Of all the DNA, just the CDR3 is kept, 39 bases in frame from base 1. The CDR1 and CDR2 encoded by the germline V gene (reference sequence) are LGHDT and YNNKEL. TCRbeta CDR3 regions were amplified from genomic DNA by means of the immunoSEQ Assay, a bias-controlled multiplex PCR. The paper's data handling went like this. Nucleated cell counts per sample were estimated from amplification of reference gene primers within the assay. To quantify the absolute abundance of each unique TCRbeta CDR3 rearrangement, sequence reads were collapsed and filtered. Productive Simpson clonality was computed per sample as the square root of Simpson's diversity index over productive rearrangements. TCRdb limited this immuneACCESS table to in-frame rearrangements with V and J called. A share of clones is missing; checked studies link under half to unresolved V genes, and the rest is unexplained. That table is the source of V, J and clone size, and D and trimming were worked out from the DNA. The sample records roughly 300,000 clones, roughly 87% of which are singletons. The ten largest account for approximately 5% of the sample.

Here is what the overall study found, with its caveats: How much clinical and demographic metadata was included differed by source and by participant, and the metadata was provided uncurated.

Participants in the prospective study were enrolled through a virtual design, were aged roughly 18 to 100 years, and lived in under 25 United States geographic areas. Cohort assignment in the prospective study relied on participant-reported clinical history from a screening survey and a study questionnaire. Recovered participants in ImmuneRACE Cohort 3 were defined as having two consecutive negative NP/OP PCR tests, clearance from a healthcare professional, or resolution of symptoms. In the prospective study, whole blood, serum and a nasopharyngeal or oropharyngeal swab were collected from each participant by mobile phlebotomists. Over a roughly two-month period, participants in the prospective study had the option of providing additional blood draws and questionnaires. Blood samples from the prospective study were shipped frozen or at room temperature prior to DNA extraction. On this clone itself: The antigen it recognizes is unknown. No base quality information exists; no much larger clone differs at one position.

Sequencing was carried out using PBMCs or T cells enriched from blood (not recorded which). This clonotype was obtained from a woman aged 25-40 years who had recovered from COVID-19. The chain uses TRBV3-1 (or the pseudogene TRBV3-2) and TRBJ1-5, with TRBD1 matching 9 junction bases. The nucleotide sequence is TGTGCCAGCAGCCAAGGGACAGGGGACCCCCAGCATTTT. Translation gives CASSQGTGDPQHF.